This T cell receptor (beta chain) was identified in a study of cytotoxic CD8 clonotypes in ibrutinib-treated CLL. About the research overall: Patients attained some 24 partial and 2 complete responses; at median approximately 64 months, about 14 remained remitted while approximately twelve progressed. General study findings and limits: Public clonotypes, found uncommonly, either contracted or stayed stable on treatment. Whereas clonality rose at ibrutinib response, it declined toward baseline at progression.

Clones were sequenced by immunoSEQ multiplex PCR, and TCRdb holds only the in-frame ones, with some missing. The sample lists about 130,000 clones; 84% were seen once. Comment on this clone: Its target is unknown.

This receptor was taken from a human donor with chronic lymphocytic leukemia. The specimen comprised PBMCs, sampled after 24 months of ibrutinib treatment.

The CDR3 sequence: CASSSRTAGGYGYTF. DNA for the CDR3: TGTGCCAGCAGTTCTCGGACAGCGGGGGGCTATGGCTACACCTTC. V gene TRBV27 combines with J gene TRBJ1-2, with D possibly being TRBD1 (6 bases). Germline lookup yields CDR1 MNHEY and CDR2 SMNVEV (reference sequence). This CDR3 has 15 residues. Trimming shortened V by 4 bases and J by 4 bases, and 16 bases separated the two germline ends.